Following are 19 T cell receptor beta chains from one sample sequenced in a study of cytomegalovirus exposure and HLA in healthy donors. The table came from immunoSEQ multiplex PCR; TCRdb's copy has only in-frame clones and leaves some out. Of under 150,000 clones listed, about 90% were seen once; the top ten hold 1.5% to 2%. The sequenced material came from PBMCs. These receptors all come from a woman between 18 and 29 years old in good health and CMV-seronegative.

The chain recombines TRBV13 with TRBJ2-7; no firm D call. The CDR3 totals 14 residues. Trimming took off 0 bases at V and 2 bases at J, with 8 bases between the two ends. Looked up from germline, CDR1 is PRHDT and CDR2 is FYEKMQ (reference sequence). The CDR3 DNA reads TGTGCCAGCAGCTTAGGAGCAGGCACCTACGAGCAGTACTTC. It encodes CASSLGAGTYEQYF.

This chain connects TRBV9 to TRBJ1-1; D unresolved. The CDR3 contains 14 residues. Trimming cost V 3 bases and J 0 bases, with 9 bases left between them. CDR1 is SGDLS, CDR2 YYNGEE, per germline. The CDR3: CASSGRGLNTEAFF. The CDR3, as DNA: TGTGCCAGCAGCGGACGGGGATTGAACACTGAAGCTTTCTTT. The entire variable domain, with the rest obtained from reference TRBV9 and TRBJ1-1, is as follows: DSGVTQTPKHLITATGQRVTLRCSPRSGDLSVYWYQQSLDQGLQFLIQYYNGEERAKGNILERFSAQQFPDLHSELNLSSLELGDSALYFCASSGRGLNTEAFFGQGTRLTVV.

V gene TRBV5-1 combines with J gene TRBJ1-2; no clear D. CDR3 length: 13 residues. Germline CDR1 is SGHRS and CDR2 is YFSETQ. Trimming took 0 bases from V and 0 from J, leaving 3 bases between them. CDR3 protein: CASSLATNYGYTF. Written as DNA, the CDR3 is TGCGCCAGCAGCTTGGCCACTAACTATGGCTACACCTTC.

The rearrangement joins TRBV18 to TRBJ2-7, with D perhaps TRBD2 (6 bases). Germline V lookup: CDR1 KGHSH, CDR2 LQKENI. V was shortened by 2 bases and J by 6 bases, with 11 bases between the two germline ends. The CDR3 has 13 amino acids. CDR3 region: CASSPGGDGEQYF. DNA of the CDR3: TGTGCCAGCTCACCAGGAGGGGATGGCGAGCAGTACTTC.

The rearrangement links TRBV7-9 to TRBJ1-2, with 9 bases lining up with TRBD1. Germline V CDR1 and CDR2: SEHNR, FQNEAQ (reference sequence). The CDR3 is 17 amino acids. With 5 bases clipped from V and 2 bases from J, the junction kept 12 bases outside the gene matches. The CDR3 reads CASSPRQGGRRNYGYTF. The DNA of the CDR3 is TGTGCCAGCAGCCCACGACAGGGGGGGAGGAGAAACTATGGCTACACCTTC.

This clone was observed a single time. The genes are TRBV30 and TRBJ1-2, with 8 bases matching TRBD1. V was pared by 7 bases and J by 8 bases, with 9 bases of the junction left unmatched. From germline, CDR1 is GTSNPN and CDR2 SVGIG (reference sequence). The CDR3 is 12 amino acids. This CDR3 reads CASPSGGGGYTF. CDR3 bases: TGTGCCTCTCCCTCAGGGGGCGGGGGCTACACCTTC.

This rearrangement joins TRBV2 to TRBJ2-7; tentative D call: TRBD2 (6 bases). This CDR3 region has 14 residues. V lost 4 bases and J lost 6, with 16 bases in between. Germline V gene data show CDR1 as SNHLY and CDR2 as FYNNEI. CDR3 residues: CASSGGGVSGEQYF. The CDR3 coding sequence is TGTGCCAGCAGTGGCGGCGGGGTATCGGGCGAGCAGTACTTC. Looking up the rest from reference TRBV2 and TRBJ2-7 gives the full variable domain: EPEVTQTPSHQVTQMGQEVILRCVPISNHLYFYWYRQILGQKVEFLVSFYNNEISEKSEIFDDQFSVERPDGSNFTLKIRSTKLEDSAMYFCASSGGGVSGEQYFGPGTRLTVT.

The V gene is TRBV11-3, the J gene TRBJ2-2, with D possibly TRBD1 on 7 matching bases. Germline lookup yields CDR1 SGHNT and CDR2 YENEEA. This CDR3 region has 15 residues. The germline V and J ends were trimmed by 4 bases and 8 bases, with 17 bases remaining between them. This CDR3 is CASSSGQEGAGELFF. The CDR3 nucleotides read TGTGCCAGCAGCTCTGGACAGGAGGGGGCAGGGGAGCTGTTTTTT.

The genes are TRBV7-9 and TRBJ1-2; D perhaps matches TRBD1 (6 bases). From germline, CDR1 is SEHNR and CDR2 FQNEAQ (reference sequence). The CDR3 has 17 residues. The germline V and J ends were trimmed by 6 bases and 2 bases, with 22 bases remaining between them. CDR3 protein: CASRPSLTGRGNYGYTF. The CDR3 bases are TGTGCCAGCAGGCCCTCGTTGACAGGAAGGGGAAACTATGGCTACACCTTC.

The J gene is TRBJ1-4, the V gene TRBV4-2, with 10 nucleotides matching TRBD1. V gave up 8 bases and J gave up 7 bases; unmatched junction bases: 7. The CDR3 covers 14 residues. Per the germline V gene, CDR1 is LGHNA and CDR2 is YNFKEQ. DNA of the CDR3: TGTGCCAGCGGGGGACAGGGGATAATTGAAAAACTGTTTTTT. Translation gives CASGGQGIIEKLFF.

The chain combines TRBV28 with TRBJ1-1; D call uncertain. The CDR3 covers 17 residues. The germline V gene has CDR1 MDHEN and CDR2 SYDVKM. With 3 bases removed from V and 1 base from J, the gap between germline ends came to 18 bases. In nucleotides, the CDR3 is TGTGCCAGCAGTTTCGGCCGTAGGAGAGGGCGGAACACTGAAGCTTTCTTT. Protein product: CASSFGRRRGRNTEAFF.

In its sample, this clone was seen once. This chain uses TRBV7-6 with TRBJ1-2; 8 positions match TRBD1. Germline V gene data show CDR1 as SGHVS and CDR2 as FNYEAQ. V shed 2 bases, J shed 12 bases, and the junction held 8 bases outside the gene matches. The CDR3 is made up of 13 amino acids. CDR3 amino acids: CASSLPGQGIHTF. The DNA of the CDR3 is TGTGCCAGCAGCTTACCCGGACAGGGTATCCACACCTTC.

V and J are TRBV6-1 and TRBJ2-2; 9 nucleotides match TRBD1. This CDR3 comprises 17 residues. The germline V gene has CDR1 MNHNS and CDR2 SASEGT. J lost 1 base, V lost 4 bases, and 7 bases had no gene match. The CDR3 nucleotides read TGTGCCAGCAGTGGACTACCGGGACAGGGGAACACCGGGGAGCTGTTTTTT. It codes for CASSGLPGQGNTGELFF.

This clone was counted between two and nine times. The chain employs TRBV7-3 and TRBJ2-3, with 9 bases aligning to TRBD1. Trimming at V came to 0 bases and at J to 3 bases, leaving 10 bases not matched to a gene. Germline CDR1 is SGHTA and CDR2 is FQGTGA. The CDR3 runs 18 residues. The CDR3 DNA follows: TGTGCCAGCAGCTTAACGGGAGGTCCGGGACAGGGAACAGATACGCAGTATTTT. Amino acids: CASSLTGGPGQGTDTQYF.

The chain couples TRBV19 to TRBJ2-7, with D possibly matching TRBD1 (5 bases). The CDR3 spans 15 residues. Germline values: CDR1 LNHDA, CDR2 SQIVND (reference sequence). V lost 5 bases and J 6 bases, leaving 20 bases between the germline ends. The CDR3 nucleotides read TGTGCCAGTAGTCCTCAAGGTAGGGGAATAAGCGAGCAGTACTTC. Translating it yields CASSPQGRGISEQYF.

Comment on this clone: The same CDR3 is also encoded by other DNA sequences in this sample. The chain links TRBV5-4 to TRBJ2-1; 14 positions match TRBD2. The CDR3 is 16 amino acids. The J segment lost 4 bases and the V segment lost 2 bases, leaving 2 bases of the junction unmatched. Per the germline V gene, CDR1 is SGHNT and CDR2 is YYREEE (reference sequence). The CDR3 nucleotides read TGTGCCAGCAGCTTAGGGACTAGCGGGAGTTACAATGAGCAGTTCTTC. Protein: CASSLGTSGSYNEQFF. Complete variable domain (other parts from reference TRBV5-4 and TRBJ2-1): ETGVTQSPTHLIKTRGQQVTLRCSSQSGHNTVSWYQQALGQGPQFIFQYYREEENGRGNFPPRFSGLQFPNYSSELNVNALELDDSALYLCASSLGTSGSYNEQFFGPGTRLTVL.

The J gene is TRBJ2-3, the V gene TRBV7-2; possible D gene TRBD1, 5 bases. The CDR3 is 16 residues long. Looked up from germline, CDR1 is SGHTA and CDR2 is FQGNSA. V was trimmed by 1 base and J by 0 bases, leaving 11 bases between them. CDR3 residues: CASSLEGWASTDTQYF. DNA for the CDR3: TGTGCCAGCAGCTTAGAGGGGTGGGCTAGCACAGATACGCAGTATTTT.

Only one count was recorded for this clone. The rearrangement uses TRBV27 and TRBJ1-5; 12 bases line up with TRBD1. The CDR3 is made up of 18 amino acids. V dropped 6 bases and J dropped 2; count of bases not matched to a gene: 11. Germline V gives CDR1 MNHEY, CDR2 SMNVEV (reference sequence). The CDR3 DNA follows: TGTGCCAGCAGCCAGGGGACAGGGGGCCTCGTCGGCAATCAGCCCCAGCATTTT. Protein: CASSQGTGGLVGNQPQHF.

The genes are TRBV5-1 and TRBJ2-1; 9 positions match TRBD2. This CDR3 has 14 amino acids. Germline V gene lookup returns CDR1 SGHRS and CDR2 YFSETQ. V was pared by 0 bases and J by 7 bases, with 2 bases of the junction left unmatched. The CDR3 region has the DNA TGCGCCAGCAGCTTGGCTAGCGGGACGAATGAGCAGTTCTTC. As protein: CASSLASGTNEQFF.